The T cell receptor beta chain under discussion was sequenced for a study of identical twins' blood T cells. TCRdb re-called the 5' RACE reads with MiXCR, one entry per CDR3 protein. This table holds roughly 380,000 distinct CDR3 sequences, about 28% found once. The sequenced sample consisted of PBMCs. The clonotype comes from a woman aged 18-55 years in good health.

This chain's CDR3 is CASSPQGVSTEAFF. The CDR3 DNA sequence: TGTGCCAGCAGCCCCCAGGGGGTGAGCACTGAAGCTTTCTTT. The chain uses TRBV7-9 and TRBJ1-1; TRBD1 matches 7 bases. This CDR3 has 14 residues. J gave up 4 bases and V 5 bases, and 7 bases lay outside the gene matches. CDR1 and CDR2 from the germline V gene are SEHNR and FQNEAQ (reference sequence).